This TCR beta chain originates from a study of cytotoxic CD8 clonotypes in ibrutinib-treated CLL. Germline V gene data show CDR1 as SQVTM and CDR2 as ANQGSEA. Between the trimmed V and J ends, which lost 3 bases and 5 bases, there was a span of 4 bases. The CDR3 has 10 residues. Assay used: immunoSEQ multiplex PCR; TCRdb lists only in-frame clones, some missing. Among around 250,000 clones listed, under 80% were seen once. The chain employs TRBV29-1 and TRBJ2-5; D unclear. The sequencing here drew on PBMCs, taken after 24 months of ibrutinib treatment. This receptor was obtained from a human donor with chronic lymphocytic leukemia. Here the CDR3 reads CSVDKETQYF. In DNA, the CDR3 is TGCAGCGTTGACAAGGAGACCCAGTACTTC.